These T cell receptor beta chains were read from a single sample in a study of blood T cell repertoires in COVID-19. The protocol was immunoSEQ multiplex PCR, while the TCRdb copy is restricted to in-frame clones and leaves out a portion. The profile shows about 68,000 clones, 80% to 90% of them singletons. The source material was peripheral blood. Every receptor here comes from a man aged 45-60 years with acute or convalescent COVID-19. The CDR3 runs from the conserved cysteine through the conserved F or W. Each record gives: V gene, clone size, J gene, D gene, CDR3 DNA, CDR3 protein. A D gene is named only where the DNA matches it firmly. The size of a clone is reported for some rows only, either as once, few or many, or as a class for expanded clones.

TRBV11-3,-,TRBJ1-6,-,TGTGCCAGCAGCTTTTACGGGGGGAATAATTCACCCCTCCACTTT,CASSFYGGNNSPLHF
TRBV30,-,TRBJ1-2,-,TGTGCCTGGAGTGTAAGGGGTGGCTATGGCTACACCTTC,CAWSVRGGYGYTF
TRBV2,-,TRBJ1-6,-,TGTGCCAGCAGTGAAGTAGGGGTTCATGATTCACCCCTCCACTTT,CASSEVGVHDSPLHF
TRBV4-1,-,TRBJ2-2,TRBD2,TGCGCCAGCAGACTTCTAGCGGGAGCCGGGGAGCTGTTTTTT,CASRLLAGAGELFF
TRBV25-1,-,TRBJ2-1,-,TGTGCCAGCAGTGAACTAGCAGGAAACTACAATGAGCAGTTCTTC,CASSELAGNYNEQFF
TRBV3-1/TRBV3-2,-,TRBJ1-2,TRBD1,TGTGCCAGCAGCTTTCGACAGGGGTTGCATGGCTACACCTTC,CASSFRQGLHGYTF
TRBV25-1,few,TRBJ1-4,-,TGTGCCAGCAGTGACGGGGGGGCTGAAAAACTGTTTTTT,CASSDGGAEKLFF
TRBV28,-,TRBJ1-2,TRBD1,TGTGCCAGCAACCTAGACAGGGCGGTTCGAGGAAGTGGCTACACCTTC,CASNLDRAVRGSGYTF
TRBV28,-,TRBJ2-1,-,TGTGCCAGCAGCTGGCAGGGGTGGCGGAATGAGCAGTTCTTC,CASSWQGWRNEQFF
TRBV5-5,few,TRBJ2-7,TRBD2,TGTGCCAGCAGCCTCGGGAATAGCGGGGGCTCCTACGAGCAGTACTTC,CASSLGNSGGSYEQYF
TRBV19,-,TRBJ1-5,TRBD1,TGTGCCAGTAGTCCTACAGGGGAAACTCAGCCCCAGCATTTT,CASSPTGETQPQHF
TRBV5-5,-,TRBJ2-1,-,TGTGCCAGCAGCTTGGGTAACTACAATGAGCAGTTCTTC,CASSLGNYNEQFF
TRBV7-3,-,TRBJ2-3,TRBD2,TGTGCCAGCAGCCGAAGCGGGGGTTCAGATACGCAGTATTTT,CASSRSGGSDTQYF
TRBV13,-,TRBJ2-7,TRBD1,TGTGCCAGCAGCTTAGGGTACAGGGGCTACGAGCAGTACTTC,CASSLGYRGYEQYF
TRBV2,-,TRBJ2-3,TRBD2,TGTGCCAGCATTCTAGCGGGCAACACAGATACGCAGTATTTT,CASILAGNTDTQYF
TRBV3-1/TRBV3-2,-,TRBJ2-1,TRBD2,TGTGCCAGCAGCCTCTCCCTAGCGGGGGGGGACAATGAGCAGTTCTTC,CASSLSLAGGDNEQFF
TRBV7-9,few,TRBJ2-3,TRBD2,TGTGCCAGCAGCTTAGCCGGACTAGCGGGAGATACGCAGTATTTT,CASSLAGLAGDTQYF
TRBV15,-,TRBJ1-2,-,TGTGCCACCAGCAGCGGCGGGGGTCTGGGCTACACCTTC,CATSSGGGLGYTF
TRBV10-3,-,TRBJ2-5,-,TGTGCCATCAGTGAGTCTAGCGGAGGGTGGGAGACCCAGTACTTC,CAISESSGGWETQYF
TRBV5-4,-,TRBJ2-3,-,TGTGCCAGCAGCCCCCAAGCTAGCACAGATACGCAGTATTTT,CASSPQASTDTQYF
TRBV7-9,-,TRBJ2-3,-,TGTGCCAGCAGCTTAAATGTCTTGGGAGGGGGGGCAGATACGCAGTATTTT,CASSLNVLGGGADTQYF
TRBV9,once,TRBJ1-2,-,TGTGCCAGCAGCGCAATGGCCGGGGTTGACTATGGCTACACCTTC,CASSAMAGVDYGYTF
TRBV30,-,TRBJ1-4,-,TGTGCCTGGAGTGTACGGTTCGGTGCAACTAATGAAAAACTGTTTTTT,CAWSVRFGATNEKLFF
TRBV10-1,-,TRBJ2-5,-,TGCGCCAGCAGTGAGTCGGCAGGGGACGGAGAGACCCAGTACTTC,CASSESAGDGETQYF
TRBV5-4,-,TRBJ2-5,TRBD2,TGTGCCAGCAGCAAATTGGCGACTAGCGGAGAAGAGACCCAGTACTTC,CASSKLATSGEETQYF
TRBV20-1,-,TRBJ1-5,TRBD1,TGCAGTGCTAGTCTACTAGGGGGACAGACTAATCAGCCCCAGCATTTT,CSASLLGGQTNQPQHF
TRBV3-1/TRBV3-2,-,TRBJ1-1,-,TGTGCCAGCAGCCAAGGGGTGGGGGGACCGACGAACACTGAAGCTTTCTTT,CASSQGVGGPTNTEAFF
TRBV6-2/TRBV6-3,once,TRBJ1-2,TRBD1,TGTGCCAGCAGTCATTGGTACGGGACAGGGATCCGTTCCTATGGCTACACCTTC,CASSHWYGTGIRSYGYTF
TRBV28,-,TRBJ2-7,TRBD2,TGTGCCAGCAGGACCGGGACTAGCGTTTACGAGCAGTACTTC,CASRTGTSVYEQYF
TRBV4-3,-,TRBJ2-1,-,TGCGCCAGCAGCCACATTTTAGCGTCGAGCTCCTACAATGAGCAGTTCTTC,CASSHILASSSYNEQFF
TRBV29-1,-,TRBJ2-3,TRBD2,TGCAGCGTCCGCGGGGGGACGGCAGATACGCAGTATTTT,CSVRGGTADTQYF
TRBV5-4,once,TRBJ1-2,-,TGTGCCAGCAGCTTGAATTGGGGGGTTATTAGCTATGGCTACACCTTC,CASSLNWGVISYGYTF
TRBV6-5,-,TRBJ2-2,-,TGTGCCAGCAATAGACAGCAAAACACCGGGGAGCTGTTTTTT,CASNRQQNTGELFF
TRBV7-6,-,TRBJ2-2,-,TGTGCCAGCAGCTTCGTCGAGGCAGCCGGGGAGCTGTTTTTT,CASSFVEAAGELFF
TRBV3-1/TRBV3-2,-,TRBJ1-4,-,TGTGCCAGCAGCCAAGTCTCTTCCAGGCTAAATGAAAAACTGTTTTTT,CASSQVSSRLNEKLFF
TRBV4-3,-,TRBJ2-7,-,TGCGCCAGCAGCCAAGAATATAGCTCCTACGAGCAGTACTTC,CASSQEYSSYEQYF
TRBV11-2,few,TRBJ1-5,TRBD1,TGTGCCAGCAGCCCGGGGACAGCAAATCAGCCCCAGCATTTT,CASSPGTANQPQHF
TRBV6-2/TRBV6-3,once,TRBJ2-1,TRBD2,TGTGCCAGCAGTTACTCTGAGGTTGGGCTAGCGGGAGCAGCCTACAATGAGCAGTTCTTC,CASSYSEVGLAGAAYNEQFF
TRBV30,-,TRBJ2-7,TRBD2,TGTGCCTGGACTCGGGCTAGCGGGAGTCGTGAGCAGTACTTC,CAWTRASGSREQYF
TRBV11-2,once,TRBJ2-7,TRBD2,TGTGCCAGCAGCTTGGCCGGGACTAGCTCCTACGAGCAGTACTTC,CASSLAGTSSYEQYF
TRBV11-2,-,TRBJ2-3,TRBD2,TGTGCCAGCAGCTTAGATGGGGGAGGGCCGGGAGATACGCAGTATTTT,CASSLDGGGPGDTQYF
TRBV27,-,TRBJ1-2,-,TGTGCCAGCAGGGGCTGGGCCAGCCCTAACTATGGCTACACCTTC,CASRGWASPNYGYTF
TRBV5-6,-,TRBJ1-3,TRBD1,TGTGCCAGCAGCCCGCTCCGGGACAGGGGTGGTGCGGTAGTAAACACCATATATTTT,CASSPLRDRGGAVVNTIYF
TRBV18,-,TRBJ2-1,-,TGTGCCAGCTCACCTTTGCGGAGCTACAATGAGCAGTTCTTC,CASSPLRSYNEQFF
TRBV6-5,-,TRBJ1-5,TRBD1,TGTGCCAGCAGTTCGAGACAGGGGTATCAGCCCCAGCATTTT,CASSSRQGYQPQHF
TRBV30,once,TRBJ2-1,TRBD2,TGTGCCTGGAGTGAGGATATATCGACTAGCGGGAGTTGGAATGAGCAGTTCTTC,CAWSEDISTSGSWNEQFF
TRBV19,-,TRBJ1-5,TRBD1,TGTGCCAGTAGAACGGACAGGGGGAGCAATCAGCCCCAGCATTTT,CASRTDRGSNQPQHF
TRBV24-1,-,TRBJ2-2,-,TGTGCCACCAGTCGGGACATGAACACCGGGGAGCTGTTTTTT,CATSRDMNTGELFF
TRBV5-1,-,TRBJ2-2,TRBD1,TGCGCCGGTGGACAGGGCGACACCGGGGAGCTGTTTTTT,CAGGQGDTGELFF
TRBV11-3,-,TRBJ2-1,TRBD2,TGTGCCAGCAGCCCCGATACGGGAGGCCCCTACAATGAGCAGTTCTTC,CASSPDTGGPYNEQFF
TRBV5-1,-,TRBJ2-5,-,TGCGCCAGCAGCTTGGTAGTGTCTCAAGAGACCCAGTACTTC,CASSLVVSQETQYF
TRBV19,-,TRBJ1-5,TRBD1,TGTGCCAGTAGCACAGGGGGCGAAGGTCAGCCCCAGCATTTT,CASSTGGEGQPQHF
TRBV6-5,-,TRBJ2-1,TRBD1,TGTGCCAGCAGTCTGCCGGGACAGCTCAATGAGCAGTTCTTC,CASSLPGQLNEQFF
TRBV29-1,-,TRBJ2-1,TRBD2,TGCAGCGTTGATTCTAGCGGGAGAAACGGTGAGCAGTTCTTC,CSVDSSGRNGEQFF
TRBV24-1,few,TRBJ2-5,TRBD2,TGTGCCACCAGTGATCGCCGCGGGACTAGCGGGAGGGAATCTTTAGAGACCCAGTACTTC,CATSDRRGTSGRESLETQYF